A single sample gave rise to the 29 T cell receptor beta chains below, sequenced in a study of blood T cell repertoires in COVID-19. Some clones are missing from TCRdb's copy, which holds only in-frame ones; the method was immunoSEQ multiplex PCR. The table lists some 78,000 clones, around nine tenths of them singletons. Sequencing was carried out using peripheral blood. The receptors stem from a man aged 50 or older with active or convalescent COVID-19.

The CDR3: CASSLVGTPNEQFF. The CDR3 DNA follows: TGCGCCAGCAGCTTGGTAGGGACACCCAATGAGCAGTTCTTC. V usage is TRBV5-1 and J usage is TRBJ2-1; TRBD1 might be the D (6 bases). The CDR3 contains 14 residues. Trimming left V 0 bases short and J 6 bases short, with 10 bases between. The germline CDR1 and CDR2 sequences are SGHRS and YFSETQ.

This clone has only one observation. The gene calls are TRBV28 and TRBJ1-1, with a weak D call TRBD1 (6 bases). CDR1 is MDHEN, CDR2 SYDVKM, per germline. V lost 6 bases to trimming and J lost 4 bases, with 18 bases between them. The CDR3 consists of 15 residues. The CDR3 sequence is CASSKPGGLTTEAFF. CDR3 DNA: TGTGCCAGCAGCAAACCGGGGGGGCTGACCACTGAAGCTTTCTTT.

The chain carries TRBV6-1 and TRBJ2-3, with D maybe TRBD2 (5 bases). The CDR3 is 16 residues long. Trimming took off 2 bases at V and 4 bases at J, with 16 bases between the two ends. CDR1 is MNHNS, CDR2 SASEGT, per germline. The DNA for the CDR3 is TGTGCCAGCAGTGAATCAGAGGACTGGGGTTCAGATACGCAGTATTTT. Its protein product is CASSESEDWGSDTQYF.

This clone was observed a handful of times. The chain recombines TRBV20-1 with TRBJ1-2; D is uncertain. This CDR3 has 11 residues. CDR1 and CDR2 (germline): DFQATT, SNEGSKA (reference sequence). V was shortened by 3 bases and J by 2 bases, with 4 bases between the two germline ends. CDR3 DNA sequence: TGCAGTGCTAGTGTAAACTATGGCTACACCTTC. Residues: CSASVNYGYTF.

This clone came up once. The J gene is TRBJ2-2, the V gene TRBV19; tentatively, D is TRBD2 (5 bases). This CDR3 is built from 13 residues. V was clipped by 4 bases and J by 6 bases, with 9 bases between them. The V gene's germline CDR1 is LNHDA and CDR2 SQIVND (reference sequence). The CDR3 DNA sequence: TGTGCCAGTAGTACGGAGAGGGCCGGGGAGCTGTTTTTT. This translates into CASSTERAGELFF. Full variable domain (outside the CDR3, taken from reference TRBV19 and TRBJ2-2): DGGITQSPKYLFRKEGQNVTLSCEQNLNHDAMYWYRQDPGQGLRLIYYSQIVNDFQKGDIAEGYSVSREKKESFPLTVTSAQKNPTAFYLCASSTERAGELFFGEGSRLTVL.

J is TRBJ1-6 and V is TRBV18; tentative D call: TRBD1 (5 bases). The CDR3 runs 17 residues. Germline CDR1 and CDR2: KGHSH and LQKENI. With 1 base removed from V and 8 bases from J, the gap between germline ends came to 18 bases. The DNA for the CDR3 is TGTGCCAGCTCACCACGGGCCATTGGACATGAGGATTCACCCCTCCACTTT. The encoded protein is CASSPRAIGHEDSPLHF.

The V gene is TRBV5-1, the J gene TRBJ1-1; D is unresolved. There are 14 residues in the CDR3. Looked up from germline, CDR1 is SGHRS and CDR2 is YFSETQ. The V and J ends lost 3 bases and 1 base respectively, with 10 bases between them. In DNA form, the CDR3 reads TGCGCCAGCAGCTCCGGGGTGGGGAACACTGAAGCTTTCTTT. It specifies CASSSGVGNTEAFF.

The chain links TRBV19 to TRBJ1-5, with TRBD1 matching over 7 bases. The V segment lost 8 bases and the J segment 2 bases; nucleotides outside the gene matches: 6. The CDR3 runs to 14 residues. Per germline, CDR1 LNHDA and CDR2 SQIVND (reference sequence). The chain's CDR3 is CASRSGTGNQPQHF. In nucleotides, the CDR3 is TGTGCCAGTCGGTCCGGGACAGGCAATCAGCCCCAGCATTTT.

The chain employs TRBV28 and TRBJ1-5, with no clear D. Trimming took off 4 bases at V and 4 bases at J, with 5 bases between the two ends. This CDR3 is 12 amino acids long. CDR1 is MDHEN and CDR2 is SYDVKM in the germline V gene. The CDR3: CASSSGNQPQHF. In DNA form, the CDR3 reads TGTGCCAGCAGTTCGGGAAATCAGCCCCAGCATTTT.

The CDR3 is CASSTGYRGTNEKLFF. CDR3 nucleotides: TGTGCCAGCAGTACTGGGTACAGGGGAACTAATGAAAAACTGTTTTTT. The chain carries TRBV27 and TRBJ1-4; TRBD1 agrees at 7 bases. The CDR3 sequence is 16 residues long. The trim removed 5 bases at V and 1 base at J, leaving 7 bases unmatched. Looked up from germline, CDR1 is MNHEY and CDR2 is SMNVEV (reference sequence).

The V call is TRBV10-1, the J call TRBJ2-7, with D maybe TRBD2 (7 bases). The germline V and J ends were trimmed by 2 bases and 3 bases, with 11 bases remaining between them. This CDR3 has 14 residues. Germline CDR1 WNHNN, CDR2 SYGVQD (reference sequence). For the CDR3, the DNA is TGCGCCAGCAGTGAGGGGGGGGGCGTCTACGAGCAGTACTTC. This gives the protein CASSEGGGVYEQYF.

The chain has TRBV6-5 and TRBJ1-6, with 10 nucleotides matching TRBD1. Trimming took 4 bases from V and 5 from J; bases not matched to a gene: 2. The germline V gene has CDR1 MNHEY and CDR2 SVGAGI. CDR3 length: 15 amino acids. The CDR3 sequence: CASSSGQGDNSPLHF. The CDR3 nucleotides are TGTGCCAGCAGTTCAGGACAGGGGGATAATTCACCCCTCCACTTT.

The chain combines TRBV11-3 with TRBJ2-1, with 7 bases matching TRBD1. There are 13 residues in the CDR3. V shed 1 base, J shed 6 bases, and the junction held 0 bases outside the gene matches. Germline V gives CDR1 SGHNT, CDR2 YENEEA. For the CDR3, the DNA is TGTGCCAGCAGCTTAGGACAGGGCAATGAGCAGTTCTTC. Protein sequence: CASSLGQGNEQFF.

The chain has TRBV5-6 and TRBJ2-7; D may be TRBD1 (6 bases). Per the germline V gene, CDR1 is SGHDT and CDR2 is YYEEEE. Trimming removed 2 bases from V and 0 bases from J, with 9 bases in between. The CDR3 sequence is 14 residues long. CDR3 region: CASSLQGFSYEQYV. Written as DNA, the CDR3 is TGTGCCAGCAGCTTACAGGGTTTCTCCTACGAGCAGTACGTC.

The V gene is TRBV11-2, the J gene TRBJ2-5; perhaps TRBD2 as D (6 bases). Germline V gene lookup returns CDR1 SGHAT and CDR2 FQNNGV. Trimming shortened V by 2 bases and J by 0 bases, and 13 bases separated the two germline ends. The CDR3 loop spans 16 amino acids. In DNA form, the CDR3 reads TGTGCCAGCAGCTTACATGGTGGCGGGAACCAAGAGACCCAGTACTTC. It yields the protein CASSLHGGGNQETQYF.

This sequence joins TRBV4-1 and TRBJ2-4; 9 bases match TRBD1. The CDR3 totals 18 residues. Unmatched junction bases numbered 9, after V lost 3 bases and J lost 0 bases. The V gene's germline CDR1 is MGHRA and CDR2 YSYEKL. CDR3 protein: CASSQGTGLRLAKNIQYF. The CDR3 coding sequence is TGCGCCAGCAGCCAGGGGACAGGGTTAAGATTAGCCAAAAACATTCAGTACTTC.

J is TRBJ1-4 and V is TRBV18, with D perhaps matching TRBD1 (5 bases). Germline CDR1 reads KGHSH; CDR2 reads LQKENI. The V end was cut by 3 bases, the J end by 8 bases, with 13 bases between. The CDR3 extends over 14 amino acids. The CDR3 loop reads CASSPGQGGEKLFF. In DNA form, the CDR3 reads TGTGCCAGCTCACCCGGGCAGGGTGGGGAAAAACTGTTTTTT.

This rearrangement joins TRBV3-1 (or the pseudogene TRBV3-2) to TRBJ2-3; the D gene is possibly TRBD2 (6 bases). Between the trimmed V and J ends, which lost 2 bases and 0 bases, there was a span of 21 bases. Germline CDR1 LGHDT, CDR2 YNNKEL (reference sequence). The CDR3 sequence is 19 residues long. The CDR3 DNA is TGTGCCAGCAGCCAAAGTATCGTCGGTAGCGGACCTAGCACAGATACGCAGTATTTT. This encodes CASSQSIVGSGPSTDTQYF.

The chain employs TRBV14 and TRBJ2-1; tentatively, D is TRBD1 (5 bases). From germline, CDR1 is SGHDN and CDR2 FVKESK. The V end lost 3 bases, the J end lost 9 bases, and 12 bases lay between the germline ends. The CDR3 extends over 13 amino acids. The CDR3 DNA reads as TGTGCCAGCAGCCAGTACTCCACAGGTGAGCAGTTCTTC. Amino acids: CASSQYSTGEQFF. Supplemented by reference TRBV14 and TRBJ2-1, the full variable domain reads EAGVTQFPSHSVIEKGQTVTLRCDPISGHDNLYWYRRVMGKEIKFLLHFVKESKQDESGMPNNRFLAERTGGTYSTLKVQPAELEDSGVYFCASSQYSTGEQFFGPGTRLTVL.

The gene calls are TRBV28 and TRBJ1-4; 7 nucleotides line up with TRBD1. The V gene's germline CDR1 is MDHEN and CDR2 SYDVKM. This CDR3 has 15 amino acids. The V gene end was trimmed by 5 bases and the J gene end by 3 bases; junction bases not matched to a gene: 6. The CDR3 DNA follows: TGTGCCAGCAGTACTACAGGGGCCCCTAATGAAAAACTGTTTTTT. Protein sequence: CASSTTGAPNEKLFF.

The rearrangement links TRBV7-2 to TRBJ1-1; a possible D gene is TRBD1 (6 bases). Trimming pared 3 bases from V and 4 bases from J, leaving 12 bases between. In germline, CDR1 is SGHTA, CDR2 FQGNSA. The CDR3 sequence is 14 residues long. The CDR3 coding sequence is TGTGCCAGCAGCTTCGGACAGAGCAGCACTGAAGCTTTCTTT. Translated: CASSFGQSSTEAFF.

The chain links TRBV10-3 to TRBJ2-5; D might be TRBD1 (6 bases). V was cut by 5 bases and J by 1 base, with 8 bases left in between. The CDR3 sequence is 13 residues long. Germline V gene data show CDR1 as ENHRY and CDR2 as SYGVKD. CDR3 DNA: TGTGCCATCAGTTCAGGGGCCCAAGAGACCCAGTACTTC. This encodes CAISSGAQETQYF.

The chain recombines TRBV5-6 with TRBJ2-5; 7 nucleotides match TRBD1. This CDR3 region has 16 residues. Germline V gene sequence: CDR1 SGHDT, CDR2 YYEEEE. The V segment lost 2 bases and the J segment 3 bases; nucleotides outside the gene matches: 10. The CDR3 reads CASSLLRGQPKETQYF. The CDR3 bases are TGTGCCAGCAGCTTATTACGGGGACAGCCTAAAGAGACCCAGTACTTC.

The chain employs TRBV28 and TRBJ2-1; 8 bases align to TRBD1. V trimming: 8 bases; J trimming: 4 bases; junction bases outside the gene matches: 10. Germline CDR1 is MDHEN and CDR2 is SYDVKM. This CDR3 is built from 15 residues. The CDR3 region is CASSQIGQGYNEQFF. The CDR3 DNA reads as TGTGCCAGCTCCCAGATCGGACAGGGTTACAATGAGCAGTTCTTC.

The chain links TRBV5-4 to TRBJ2-1; 7 nucleotides match TRBD2. The CDR3 covers 13 residues. Germline V lookup: CDR1 SGHNT, CDR2 YYREEE (reference sequence). The V segment lost 4 bases and the J segment 8 bases; nucleotides outside the gene matches: 6. The CDR3 coding sequence is TGTGCCAGCAGCAAGACTAGCCCGGATGAGCAGTTCTTC. It encodes CASSKTSPDEQFF.

The genes are TRBV10-3 and TRBJ2-2, with a tentative D call TRBD1 (5 bases). This CDR3 has 14 amino acids. V was cut by 6 bases and J by 5 bases, with 13 bases left in between. The germline V gene has CDR1 ENHRY and CDR2 SYGVKD. DNA for the CDR3: TGTGCCATCAGCGGGCAGGGTGGGACCGGGGAGCTGTTTTTT. Its translation is CAISGQGGTGELFF.

The V gene is TRBV20-1, the J gene TRBJ1-2, with TRBD1 as a possible D gene (5 bases). Germline V gene sequence: CDR1 DFQATT, CDR2 SNEGSKA (reference sequence). V lost 5 bases and J 5 bases, leaving 9 bases between the germline ends. The CDR3 sequence is 11 residues long. CDR3: CSAAGPYGYTF. CDR3 coding DNA: TGCAGTGCTGCGGGGCCGTATGGCTACACCTTC.

V is TRBV5-5 and J is TRBJ2-3; 9 bases map to TRBD1. The length of the CDR3 is 15 residues. CDR1 and CDR2 (germline): SGHKS, YYEKEE (reference sequence). J gave up 3 bases and V 3 bases, and 5 bases lay outside the gene matches. The CDR3 sequence: CASSSPGQGTDTQYF. As DNA, the CDR3 is TGTGCCAGCAGCTCCCCGGGACAGGGAACAGATACGCAGTATTTT.

The chain is built from TRBV12-3 or TRBV12-4 and TRBJ2-2, with D hard to call. The length of the CDR3 is 13 residues. Trimming removed 3 bases at V and 2 bases at J, with 4 bases between. The CDR3: CASSFINTGELFF. CDR3 bases: TGTGCCAGCAGTTTTATCAACACCGGGGAGCTGTTTTTT.